Listed below are T cell receptor beta chains from one sample, sequenced in a study of blood T cells in healthy people across ages. A single record per CDR3 protein comes from TCRdb applying MiXCR to the 5' RACE reads. The data contain 600,000 to 850,000 distinct CDR3 sequences, more than 40% of them singletons. Sequencing input: blood. The receptors were gathered from a woman in her sixties or seventies in good health. CDR3s include the opening cysteine and the closing phenylalanine or tryptophan. The order of the fields is J gene, clone size, D gene, V gene, CDR3 protein, CDR3 DNA. D genes are given only for firm matches. Rows may omit the clone size; those that give it use once, few, many or a size class.

TRBJ2-1 NA TRBD2 TRBV28 CASRQGNGGDEQFF TGTGCCAGCAGACAAGGCAACGGGGGGGATGAGCAGTTCTTC
TRBJ2-2 NA TRBD2 TRBV7-2 CASSLTSSGRDGELFF TGTGCCAGCAGCTTAACGAGCAGCGGGAGGGATGGGGAGCTGTTTTTT
TRBJ1-5 NA NA TRBV4-2 CASSQGMRGPNFYSNQPQHF TGTGCCAGCAGCCAAGGGATGCGGGGACCAAACTTTTATAGCAATCAGCCCCAGCATTTT
TRBJ2-5 many NA TRBV9 CASSVATSVGFQETQYF TGTGCCAGCAGCGTAGCTACAAGCGTCGGGTTCCAAGAGACCCAGTACTTC
TRBJ2-5 NA TRBD1 TRBV29-1 CSVRGTRDRNQETQYF TGCAGCGTTCGGGGTACCCGGGACAGAAATCAAGAGACCCAGTACTTC
TRBJ2-7 few TRBD1 TRBV5-1 CASSFPPGQPSYEQYF TGCGCCAGCAGCTTCCCTCCGGGACAGCCCTCCTACGAGCAGTACTTC
TRBJ1-1 NA NA TRBV28 CASSSFRVGVNTEAFF TGTGCCAGCAGTTCCTTTAGAGTTGGGGTGAACACTGAAGCTTTCTTT
TRBJ2-5 NA NA TRBV5-1 CASSLEVTFKETQYF TGCGCCAGCAGCTTGGAAGTCACATTCAAGGAGACCCAGTACTTC
TRBJ2-3 few NA TRBV21-1 CASSKEGWGPRHTQYF TGTGCCAGCAGCAAAGAAGGGTGGGGGCCGAGACATACGCAGTATTTT
TRBJ1-1 NA NA TRBV20-1 CSASGNTEAFF TGCAGTGCTAGTGGGAACACTGAAGCTTTCTTT
TRBJ2-1 NA TRBD1 TRBV4-3 CASSQDMGQDFYNEQFF TGCGCCAGCAGCCAGGATATGGGACAGGATTTTTACAATGAGCAGTTCTTC
TRBJ1-1 NA NA TRBV12-3/TRBV12-4 CASSTQGLGTEAFF TGTGCCAGCAGTACCCAGGGATTAGGGACTGAAGCTTTCTTT
TRBJ2-5 few TRBD1 TRBV7-2 CASSTRQGLQETQYF TGTGCCAGCAGCACAAGACAGGGCCTCCAAGAGACCCAGTACTTC
TRBJ1-2 NA TRBD1 TRBV3-1 CASSPPTGATYGYTF TGTGCCAGCAGCCCCCCCACAGGGGCAACCTATGGCTACACCTTC
TRBJ2-6 few TRBD1 TRBV12-3/TRBV12-4 CASSPTGVGANVLTF TGTGCCAGCAGTCCAACAGGGGTCGGGGCCAACGTCCTGACTTTC
TRBJ2-1 NA NA TRBV7-3 CASSLTLSDEQFF TGTGCCAGCAGCTTAACCCTAAGCGATGAGCAGTTCTTC
TRBJ2-3 NA NA TRBV9 CASRLAGDWSTDTQYF TGTGCCAGCAGACTCGCAGGGGATTGGAGCACAGATACGCAGTATTTT
TRBJ2-7 few NA TRBV6-2/TRBV6-3 CATGASRTYEQYF TGTGCCACGGGAGCGTCAAGAACCTACGAGCAGTACTTC
TRBJ1-5 few NA TRBV7-9 CASSFLGVNQPQHF TGTGCCAGCAGCTTTCTGGGGGTAAATCAGCCCCAGCATTTT
TRBJ2-5 few NA TRBV28 CASSLSLISGEQYF TGTGCCAGCAGTTTATCCTTGATTAGTGGTGAGCAGTACTTC
TRBJ1-2 NA NA TRBV3-1 CASSQVGPNYGYTF TGTGCCAGCAGCCAAGTGGGTCCTAACTATGGCTACACCTTC
TRBJ2-3 few NA TRBV12-3/TRBV12-4 CASSFESPPTDTQYF TGTGCCAGCAGTTTCGAGAGTCCCCCCACAGATACGCAGTATTTT
TRBJ2-3 NA TRBD1 TRBV20-1 CSATSYRQGGTDTQYF TGCAGTGCTACAAGTTATAGACAGGGGGGCACAGATACGCAGTATTTT